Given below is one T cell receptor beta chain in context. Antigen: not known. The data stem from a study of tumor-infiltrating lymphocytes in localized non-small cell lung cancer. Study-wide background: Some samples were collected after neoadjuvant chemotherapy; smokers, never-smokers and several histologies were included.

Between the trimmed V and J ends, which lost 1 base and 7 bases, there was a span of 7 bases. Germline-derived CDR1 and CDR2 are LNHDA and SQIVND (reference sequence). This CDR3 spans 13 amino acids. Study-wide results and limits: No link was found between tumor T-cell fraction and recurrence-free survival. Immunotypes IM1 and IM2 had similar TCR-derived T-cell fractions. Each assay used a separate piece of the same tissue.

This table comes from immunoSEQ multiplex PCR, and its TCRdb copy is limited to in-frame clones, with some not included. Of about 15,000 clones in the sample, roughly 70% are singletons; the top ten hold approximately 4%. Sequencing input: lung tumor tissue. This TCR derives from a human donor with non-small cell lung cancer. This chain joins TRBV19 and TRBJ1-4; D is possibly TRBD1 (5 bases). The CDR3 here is CASSIVGVEKLFF. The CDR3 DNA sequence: TGTGCCAGTAGTATAGTAGGGGTTGAAAAACTGTTTTTT.